Here is one T cell receptor (beta chain) with its context. Its antigen remains undetermined. Base qualities are missing; no much larger clone stands one base away. At one collaborating source in Seattle, patients were enrolled during active infection and were followed longitudinally through the course of disease. The collaborating institutions used their own protocols to collect whole blood in K2EDTA tubes. Collaborator samples were shipped for TCRbeta analysis as frozen whole blood, isolated PBMCs, or DNA extracted from either sample type. A distance of 10 bases separates the germline ends of V and J, which lose 0 bases and 7 bases respectively. Taken from the germline V gene, the CDR1 and CDR2 loops are MGHRA and YSYEKL. Inclusive of the bounding cysteine and phenylalanine, the CDR3 is 14 residues long. Only CDR3 DNA remains: 42 bases, in frame from the first base. TCRbeta CDR3 regions were amplified from genomic DNA by means of the immunoSEQ Assay, a bias-controlled multiplex PCR. The study's processing was this. Nucleated cell counts per sample were estimated from amplification of reference gene primers within the assay. To quantify the absolute abundance of each unique TCRbeta CDR3 rearrangement, sequence reads were collapsed and filtered. For each sample, productive Simpson clonality was calculated by taking the square root of Simpson's diversity index across productive rearrangements. TCRdb took this table from immuneACCESS and kept in-frame rearrangements with V and J called. Such tables lack part of the clones; where checked against another copy, unresolved V genes explain under half of the gap, and the rest is unexplained. V, J and clone size are those of that table, while D and trimming were read from the DNA. The sample records tens of thousands of clones, 80% of which are singletons. The ten largest clonotypes hold approximately 20% of the sample.

This specimen belongs to a study of blood T cell repertoires in COVID-19 (dated by TCRdb to the early 2020s). Context from the whole study: Samples from collaborators originated in the United States, Italy and Spain and spanned both the acute and convalescent phases of COVID-19. The prospective study material was composed of cDNA or gDNA derived from T cells, B-cell-depleted T cells, or PBMCs. The dataset comprised deeply sampled blood TCRbeta repertoires from subjects exposed to, actively infected with, or recovered from COVID-19. The repertoires were released in a freely available public database meant as a resource for research on the immune response to SARS-CoV-2. Samples came from the ongoing ImmuneRACE study (first 160 participants) plus 1,254 subjects from 6 global collaborators. A de-identified subject ID, COVID-19 status, age in years and sex were almost always included in the sample metadata. Where HLA class I and class II types were available, the types were taken from metadata supplied by the sample provider, not from assay-based typing.

Beyond this particular receptor, the publication reports: How much clinical and demographic metadata was included differed by source and by participant, and the metadata was provided uncurated.

Sequencing used peripheral blood. The sequence joins TRBV4-1 to TRBJ1-5; the D gene is perhaps TRBD1, from 5 matching bases. This clonotype was sampled from a man aged 25 to 40 with COVID-19, enrolled during active disease. The CDR3 protein sequence reads: CASSQEEGSQPQHF. The DNA is TGCGCCAGCAGCCAAGAGGAGGGGAGCCAGCCCCAGCATTTT.